The 20 T cell receptor beta chains below all came from one sample that was sequenced in a study of blood T cell repertoires in COVID-19. This table comes from immunoSEQ multiplex PCR, and its TCRdb copy is limited to in-frame clones, with some not included. Among 260,000 or so clones, 80% to 90% were seen once, and the ten largest hold roughly a sixth. The specimen was PBMCs or T cells enriched from blood (not recorded which). Receptors were obtained from a man aged 18 to 35 who had recovered from COVID-19.

The genes are TRBV6-1 and TRBJ2-5; 13 bases map to TRBD2. There are 16 residues in the CDR3. With 4 bases clipped from V and 0 bases from J, the junction kept 2 bases outside the gene matches. CDR1 MNHNS and CDR2 SASEGT come from the germline V gene. The CDR3 region is CASSVGLAGDQETQYF. CDR3 coding DNA: TGTGCCAGCAGTGTAGGACTAGCGGGAGACCAAGAGACCCAGTACTTC.

The rearrangement joins TRBV10-2 to TRBJ2-7; D ambiguous. Germline values: CDR1 WSHSY, CDR2 SAAADI. The germline V and J ends were trimmed by 4 bases and 5 bases, with 15 bases remaining between them. CDR3 length: 14 residues. In DNA form, the CDR3 reads TGCGCCAGCAGTGTCGTCAGTTCTGCCAACGAGCAGTACTTC. Amino acid sequence: CASSVVSSANEQYF.

The chain carries TRBV9 and TRBJ1-2; D remains unclear. The CDR3 extends over 15 amino acids. V was pared by 4 bases and J by 3 bases, with 16 bases between. CDR1 is SGDLS and CDR2 is YYNGEE in the germline V gene. The CDR3 loop is CASSPAAAVDYGYTF. The CDR3 DNA follows: TGTGCCAGCAGCCCAGCAGCGGCCGTCGACTATGGCTACACCTTC. Full variable domain (rest looked up from reference TRBV9 and TRBJ1-2): DSGVTQTPKHLITATGQRVTLRCSPRSGDLSVYWYQQSLDQGLQFLIQYYNGEERAKGNILERFSAQQFPDLHSELNLSSLELGDSALYFCASSPAAAVDYGYTFGSGTRLTVV.

V is TRBV18 and J is TRBJ1-1; D is undetermined. This CDR3 has 15 amino acids. Per germline, CDR1 KGHSH and CDR2 LQKENI. V lost 3 bases to trimming and J lost 3 bases, with 14 bases between them. CDR3 sequence reads: CASSPSQEADTEAFF. Here the CDR3 DNA reads TGTGCCAGCTCACCCTCTCAGGAGGCAGACACTGAAGCTTTCTTT.

This clone was recorded once. The chain uses TRBV7-3 and TRBJ2-1, with a possible D match to TRBD2 (6 bases). The CDR3 has 14 amino acids. Trimming pared 3 bases from V and 3 bases from J, leaving 9 bases between. Germline V gene sequence: CDR1 SGHTA, CDR2 FQGTGA. The CDR3 DNA is TGTGCCAGCAGCTTTGGGACTCGCTACAATGAGCAGTTCTTC. The encoded protein is CASSFGTRYNEQFF.

This clone was recorded only once. This chain connects TRBV9 to TRBJ2-2, with 7 bases identical to TRBD1. Germline V lookup: CDR1 SGDLS, CDR2 YYNGEE. V shed 0 bases, J shed 6 bases, and the junction held 11 bases outside the gene matches. The CDR3 has 17 amino acids. CDR3 nucleotides: TGTGCCAGCAGCGTAGGTTGGGCAGGGGGAAGCGCCGGGGAGCTGTTTTTT. Protein: CASSVGWAGGSAGELFF.

The CDR3 sequence is CASSLFQGAAGYTF. In nucleotides, the CDR3 is TGTGCCAGCAGTTTATTCCAGGGGGCGGCTGGCTACACCTTC. V is TRBV28 and J is TRBJ1-2, with 8 bases fitting TRBD1. V gave up 1 base and J gave up 7 bases; unmatched junction bases: 5. CDR1 MDHEN and CDR2 SYDVKM come from the germline V gene. CDR3 size: 14 residues.

V gene TRBV5-4 combines with J gene TRBJ2-7; 9 bases agree with TRBD1. Trimming cost V 4 bases and J 3 bases; bases outside gene matches: 8. Germline V gene lookup returns CDR1 SGHNT and CDR2 YYREEE (reference sequence). This CDR3 region has 15 residues. The CDR3 DNA is TGTGCCAGCAGCCACGGGACAGGGAGGTTCTACGAGCAGTACTTC. Amino acid sequence: CASSHGTGRFYEQYF.

The chain employs TRBV10-2 and TRBJ2-6; unclear D gene. Trimming left V 6 bases short and J 0 bases short, with 3 bases between. The germline CDR1 and CDR2 sequences are WSHSY and SAAADI. The CDR3 has 13 amino acids. The CDR3 loop is CASSSSGANVLTF. The CDR3 DNA is TGCGCCAGCAGCAGCTCTGGGGCCAACGTCCTGACTTTC.

The table lists this clone with a few counts. This chain joins TRBV27 and TRBJ2-1, with 15 bases fitting TRBD2. The CDR3 covers 15 residues. Germline V lookup: CDR1 MNHEY, CDR2 SMNVEV (reference sequence). The ends lost 5 bases at V and 6 bases at J; junction bases unmatched: 2. Here the CDR3 reads CASSPGLAGGNEQFF. The CDR3 region has the DNA TGTGCCAGCAGTCCGGGACTAGCGGGAGGCAATGAGCAGTTCTTC.

The chain combines TRBV29-1 with TRBJ2-1, with D perhaps TRBD2 (5 bases). CDR3 size: 12 residues. CDR1 and CDR2 (germline): SQVTM, ANQGSEA. V gave up 6 bases and J gave up 10 bases, with 16 bases separating them. In DNA, the CDR3 is TGCAGCGTCCTCCCCCCCCAGCGGGAGCAGTTCTTC. Translated: CSVLPPQREQFF.

The chain carries TRBV18 and TRBJ2-7, with D perhaps matching TRBD1 (7 bases). The ends were cut back, 2 bases at V and 0 bases at J, with 17 bases in the middle. The CDR3 loop spans 17 amino acids. Germline V gene sequence: CDR1 KGHSH, CDR2 LQKENI. The CDR3 is CASSPEGAGSYSYEQYF. DNA for the CDR3: TGTGCCAGCTCACCAGAGGGGGCGGGGTCCTACTCCTACGAGCAGTACTTC.

This chain connects TRBV29-1 to TRBJ2-3; TRBD1 aligns across 7 bases. V lost 7 bases and J lost 5; bases outside the gene matches: 6. CDR3 length: 12 residues. Germline CDR1 reads SQVTM; CDR2 reads ANQGSEA. The CDR3 here is CSGGDREDTQYF. The CDR3 coding sequence is TGCAGCGGAGGAGACAGGGAAGATACGCAGTATTTT.

The chain is built from TRBV5-1 and TRBJ2-1, with 14 nucleotides matching TRBD2. The CDR3 spans 17 residues. CDR1 is SGHRS and CDR2 is YFSETQ in the germline V gene. The V segment lost 3 bases and the J segment 7 bases; nucleotides outside the gene matches: 9. The CDR3 sequence: CASSSSLGLAGENEQFF. CDR3 nucleotides: TGCGCCAGCAGCTCCTCACTGGGACTAGCGGGAGAAAATGAGCAGTTCTTC.

This chain connects TRBV11-2 to TRBJ2-7, with 11 positions matching TRBD1. CDR1 is SGHAT, CDR2 FQNNGV, per germline. With 4 bases clipped from V and 7 bases from J, the junction kept 12 bases outside the gene matches. CDR3 length equals 16 residues. CDR3: CASSSTRGQGDREQYF. CDR3 coding DNA: TGTGCCAGCAGCTCAACTCGGGGACAGGGGGACAGGGAGCAGTACTTC.

CDR3 protein: CSASIGDYRHPYEQYF. The DNA of the CDR3 is TGCAGTGCTAGTATTGGTGACTACCGGCACCCCTACGAGCAGTACTTC. The chain has TRBV20-1 and TRBJ2-7, with a possible D match to TRBD2 (5 bases). CDR1 is DFQATT, CDR2 SNEGSKA, per germline (reference sequence). This CDR3 comprises 16 residues. V was clipped by 3 bases and J by 2 bases, with 20 bases between them.

Regarding this clone: Its ends do not fully match the called genes, so a read error is possible. The chain couples TRBV19 to TRBJ1-2; D perhaps matches TRBD1 (5 bases). Germline V gene data show CDR1 as LNHDA and CDR2 as SQIVND (reference sequence). This CDR3 comprises 14 residues. CDR3 nucleotide sequence: TGTGCCAGTAGTATTGACAGTGCTGGGGTACGCTTCTCCTTC. It encodes CASSIDSAGVRFSF.

This rearrangement joins TRBV6-5 to TRBJ1-6, with D perhaps matching TRBD1 (5 bases). Germline V gives CDR1 MNHEY, CDR2 SVGAGI. This CDR3 contains 13 residues. V was cut by 10 bases and J by 3 bases, with 10 bases left in between. The CDR3 here is CATREVYNSPLHF. DNA of the CDR3: TGTGCCACCAGGGAGGTCTATAATTCACCCCTCCACTTT.

The chain has TRBV2 and TRBJ1-2; the D gene is possibly TRBD1 (5 bases). V lost 7 bases and J lost 1, with 10 bases in between. Per the germline V gene, CDR1 is SNHLY and CDR2 is FYNNEI. The CDR3 contains 13 residues. The CDR3 region has the DNA TGTGCCAGCATTCGGGGACTTAACTATGGCTACACCTTC. The encoded protein is CASIRGLNYGYTF.

The gene calls are TRBV18 and TRBJ2-7, with D possibly being TRBD2 (6 bases). Germline CDR1 reads KGHSH; CDR2 reads LQKENI. The CDR3 runs to 13 residues. Deletions cut 4 bases from V and 2 bases from J, with 9 bases between. CDR3 coding DNA: TGTGCCAGCTCACTACGGGAGACCTACGAGCAGTACTTC. Residues: CASSLRETYEQYF. Full variable domain (remainder filled in from reference TRBV18 and TRBJ2-7): NAGVMQNPRHLVRRRGQEARLRCSPMKGHSHVYWYRQLPEEGLKFMVYLQKENIIDESGMPKERFSAEFPKEGPSILRIQQVVRGDSAAYFCASSLRETYEQYFGPGTRLTVT.